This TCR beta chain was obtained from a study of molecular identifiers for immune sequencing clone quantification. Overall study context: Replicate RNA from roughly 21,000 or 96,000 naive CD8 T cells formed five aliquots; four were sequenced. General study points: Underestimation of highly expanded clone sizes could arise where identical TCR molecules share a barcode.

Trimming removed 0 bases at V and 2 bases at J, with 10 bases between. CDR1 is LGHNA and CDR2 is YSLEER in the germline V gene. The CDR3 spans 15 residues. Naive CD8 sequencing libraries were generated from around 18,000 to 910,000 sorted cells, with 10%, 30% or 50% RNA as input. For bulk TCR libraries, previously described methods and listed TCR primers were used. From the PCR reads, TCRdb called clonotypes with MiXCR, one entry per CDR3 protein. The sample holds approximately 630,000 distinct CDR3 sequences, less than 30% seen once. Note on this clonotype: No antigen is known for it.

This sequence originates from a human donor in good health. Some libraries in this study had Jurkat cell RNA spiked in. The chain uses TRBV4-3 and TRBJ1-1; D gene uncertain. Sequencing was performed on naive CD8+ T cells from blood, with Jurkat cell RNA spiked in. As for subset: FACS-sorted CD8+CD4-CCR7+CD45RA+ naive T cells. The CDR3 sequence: CASSQDTRTNTEAFF. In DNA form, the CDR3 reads TGCGCCAGCAGCCAAGATACGCGGACCAACACTGAAGCTTTCTTT.